This T cell receptor beta chain was retrieved from a study of identical twins. The authors used template switching to add a universal primer site and gave cDNA unique molecular identifiers. One entry per CDR3 protein, called by TCRdb with MiXCR from the 5' RACE reads. The data show around 240,000 distinct CDR3 sequences, roughly a tenth seen once. CDR3 size: 11 residues. CDR1 is SGHRS, CDR2 YFSETQ, per germline. V shed 1 base and J shed 6 bases, with 5 bases lying between them. At least ten counts were recorded for this clonotype. The genes are TRBV5-1 and TRBJ2-7; D unclear. The source is a man aged 50 to 59 in good health. The sequenced material came from memory T cells sorted from blood. This CDR3 is CASSLYSEQYF. In nucleotides, the CDR3 is TGCGCCAGCAGCTTGTATAGCGAGCAGTACTTC. The whole variable domain, remainder taken from reference TRBV5-1 and TRBJ2-7, is KAGVTQTPRYLIKTRGQQVTLSCSPISGHRSVSWYQQTPGQGLQFLFEYFSETQRNKGNFPGRFSGRQFSNSRSEMNVSTLELGDSALYLCASSLYSEQYFGPGTRLTVT.